This TCR beta chain comes out of a study of blood T cell repertoires in COVID-19 (TCRdb year 2020). In the study overall: The collaborator samples originated in the United States, Italy and Spain and spanned the acute and convalescent phases of COVID-19. Where available, HLA class I and class II types were obtained from metadata supplied by the sample provider rather than from assay-based typing. The sample metadata nearly always contained a de-identified subject ID, COVID-19 status, age in years and sex. Subjects who had been exposed to COVID-19, were actively infected with it, or had recovered from it provided the deeply sampled blood TCRbeta repertoires that made up the dataset. The repertoires were released in a freely available public database meant as a resource for research on the immune response to SARS-CoV-2. The prospective study material was composed of cDNA or gDNA derived from T cells, B-cell-depleted T cells, or PBMCs. Samples came from the ongoing ImmuneRACE study (first 160 participants) plus 1,254 subjects from 6 global collaborators. What the authors observed across the whole study: Clinical and demographic metadata were provided uncurated, with the amount varying by source and participant.

Each collaborating institution followed its own protocols to collect whole blood in K2EDTA tubes. For TCRbeta analysis, collaborators shipped samples as frozen whole blood, isolated PBMCs, or DNA extracted from either of those sample types. As for this clone: This receptor's antigen is unknown. Per-base qualities were not stored, and no clone one base away is much larger.

TCRbeta CDR3 regions were amplified from genomic DNA by means of the immunoSEQ Assay, a bias-controlled multiplex PCR. Processing in the source paper ran as follows. The number of nucleated cells in each sample was estimated by amplification of reference gene primers within the assay. Sequence reads were collapsed and filtered to measure the absolute abundance of every unique TCRbeta CDR3 rearrangement. Productive Simpson clonality was computed per sample as the square root of Simpson's diversity index over productive rearrangements. The clones in this table, taken by TCRdb from immuneACCESS, are in-frame only. Not every clone is retained; where verified, under half of the shortfall comes from an unresolved V gene, and the cause of the rest is unknown. The V and J calls and clone size are taken from that table; D and trimming were inferred from the DNA. The sample includes 75,000 to 80,000 clones, with about four fifths observed a single time. Together, the top ten hold over 15% of the sample.

According to the germline V gene, CDR1 reads SGHRS and CDR2 reads YFSETQ. Spanning cysteine to phenylalanine, the CDR3 consists of 16 amino acids. Only the CDR3 DNA is retained, 48 bases long and in frame from the first base. V gives up 4 bases and J gives up 1 base, and the segment between their germline ends measures 17 bases. The sample consisted of peripheral blood. The rearranged segments are TRBV5-1 and TRBJ1-1; 6 matching bases give a weak D call of TRBD1. This TCR came from a woman aged 55-69 years with acute or convalescent COVID-19. The bases are TGCGCCAGCAGCCCTGGACAGAGACTAACGAACACTGAAGCTTTCTTT. It translates as CASSPGQRLTNTEAFF. The full variable domain, completed from the reference TRBV5-1 and TRBJ1-1 proteins outside the CDR3, reads KAGVTQTPRYLIKTRGQQVTLSCSPISGHRSVSWYQQTPGQGLQFLFEYFSETQRNKGNFPGRFSGRQFSNSRSEMNVSTLELGDSALYLCASSPGQRLTNTEAFFGQGTRLTVV.